The next 28 T cell receptor beta chains were all read from a single sample in a study of T cells in Graves' hyperthyroidism and ophthalmopathy. TCR beta CDR3 sequences were amplified from RNA transcripts. The HTBI primer set drove a first-round RT-PCR of the TCR CDR3. TCRdb reanalysed the multiplex PCR reads using MiXCR and keeps one entry per CDR3 protein. The sample carries some 570,000 distinct CDR3 sequences, more than 15% recorded once. Input material: blood. The receptor source for this set is a woman under 30 with Graves' ophthalmopathy.

This clonotype has more than one count but fewer than ten. The chain recombines TRBV27 with TRBJ2-2, with D perhaps TRBD2 (6 bases). With 3 bases removed from V and 6 bases from J, the gap between germline ends came to 14 bases. The CDR3 consists of 15 residues. CDR1 is MNHEY and CDR2 is SMNVEV in the germline V gene (reference sequence). The CDR3 DNA reads TGTGCCAGCAGTTTGGCCGGGCCGGGGGCCGGGGAGCTGTTTTTT. Its protein product is CASSLAGPGAGELFF.

V usage is TRBV28 and J usage is TRBJ1-2, with a possible D match to TRBD1 (5 bases). This CDR3 is built from 12 residues. Germline CDR1 and CDR2: MDHEN and SYDVKM. V was trimmed by 2 bases and J by 8 bases, leaving 9 bases between them. The CDR3 protein is CASSLRGQGYTF. Here the CDR3 DNA reads TGTGCCAGCAGTTTAAGAGGACAAGGCTACACCTTC.

At least ten counts were recorded for this clonotype. Relative to the germline gene, one junction end is altered; a read error may explain this. The genes are TRBV7-7 and TRBJ2-5; 8 bases line up with TRBD2. The V gene's germline CDR1 is SSHAT and CDR2 FNYEAQ (reference sequence). The CDR3 is 15 residues long. The chain's CDR3 is CASSLNSLAGETQYF. For the CDR3, the DNA is TGTGCTAGCAGCTTAAATTCGCTAGCGGGAGAGACCCAGTACTTC.

This clonotype was observed at least ten times. The chain employs TRBV3-1 and TRBJ2-7, with a tentative D call TRBD1 (5 bases). The CDR3 is 16 residues long. CDR1 is LGHDT, CDR2 YNNKEL, per germline (reference sequence). The V end was cut by 0 bases, the J end by 1 base, with 13 bases between. The CDR3 spells CASSQDQGVGSYEQYF. In DNA, the CDR3 is TGTGCCAGCAGCCAAGATCAAGGGGTTGGATCCTACGAGCAGTACTTC.

This clonotype was counted at least ten times. The chain combines TRBV11-2 with TRBJ2-1, with 9 bases aligning to TRBD2. V was pared by 4 bases and J by 4 bases, with 11 bases of the junction left unmatched. The germline V gene has CDR1 SGHAT and CDR2 FQNNGV. The CDR3 runs to 17 residues. CDR3 sequence: CASSSTRLADLYNEQFF. CDR3 in DNA: TGTGCCAGCAGCTCCACGAGACTAGCGGACCTTTACAATGAGCAGTTCTTC.

This clonotype was picked up many times. The chain links TRBV6-5 to TRBJ2-5; TRBD1 might be the D (7 bases). The CDR3 loop spans 14 amino acids. Germline lookup yields CDR1 MNHEY and CDR2 SVGAGI. V lost 2 bases and J lost 3, with 10 bases in between. CDR3 region: CASSYGGTEETQYF. CDR3 DNA sequence: TGTGCCAGCAGTTACGGAGGGACAGAAGAGACCCAGTACTTC.

This clonotype was recorded at least ten times. V is TRBV20-1 and J is TRBJ1-1; 7 bases fit TRBD1. The CDR3 runs 13 residues. From germline, CDR1 is DFQATT and CDR2 SNEGSKA (reference sequence). V dropped 6 bases and J dropped 0; count of bases not matched to a gene: 4. The CDR3 bases are TGCAGTGCACCCGACAGGGTGAACACTGAAGCTTTCTTT. Protein sequence: CSAPDRVNTEAFF.

The V call is TRBV11-3, the J call TRBJ2-1; D is unresolved. Deletions cut 4 bases from V and 7 bases from J, with 11 bases between. This CDR3 region has 13 residues. The V gene's germline CDR1 is SGHNT and CDR2 YENEEA. CDR3 bases: TGTGCCAGCAGCTCCCGGACCCTTAATGAGCAGTTCTTC. Amino acids: CASSSRTLNEQFF. The full variable domain, its missing parts supplied by reference TRBV11-3 and TRBJ2-1, is EAGVVQSPRYKIIEKKQPVAFWCNPISGHNTLYWYLQNLGQGPELLIRYENEEAVDDSQLPKDRFSAERLKGVDSTLKIQPAELGDSAVYLCASSSRTLNEQFFGPGTRLTVL.

V is TRBV5-1 and J is TRBJ2-3; D possibly corresponds to TRBD2 (5 bases). Trimming cost V 0 bases and J 1 base, with 9 bases left between them. Germline V CDR1 and CDR2: SGHRS, YFSETQ. The CDR3 sequence is 15 residues long. CDR3 DNA sequence: TGCGCCAGCAGCTTGGGGGAGTGGGGCACAGATACGCAGTATTTT. Translating it yields CASSLGEWGTDTQYF.

The chain employs TRBV6-5 and TRBJ2-3; 7 bases align to TRBD1. Trimming removed 8 bases from V and 2 bases from J; junction bases left unmatched: 10. Germline assignment: CDR1 MNHEY and CDR2 SVGAGI. This CDR3 spans 15 amino acids. This CDR3 reads CASGFRDRVTDTQYF. The CDR3 region has the DNA TGTGCCAGCGGTTTCCGGGACAGAGTCACAGATACGCAGTATTTT.

This clonotype occurred many times. The rearrangement links TRBV2 to TRBJ1-2; D unresolved. The germline V gene has CDR1 SNHLY and CDR2 FYNNEI. This CDR3 is built from 13 residues. V was cut by 6 bases and J by 1 base, with 9 bases left in between. CDR3 sequence (DNA): TGTGCCAGCAGCCTTGACGTTAACTATGGCTACACCTTC. Residues: CASSLDVNYGYTF.

This clonotype was detected many times. The chain is built from TRBV7-2 and TRBJ2-7, with D perhaps given as TRBD1 or TRBD2 (5 bases each). The CDR3 sequence is 13 residues long. The V end was cut by 3 bases, the J end by 6 bases, with 12 bases between. Germline V gene sequence: CDR1 SGHTA, CDR2 FQGNSA. The CDR3 coding sequence is TGTGCCAGCAGCTTTCGTGGGACCTTCGAGCAGTACTTC. Translated: CASSFRGTFEQYF.

The rearrangement uses TRBV12-3 or TRBV12-4 and TRBJ2-4; 7 positions agree with TRBD2. Trimming took 6 bases from V and 0 from J; bases not matched to a gene: 8. This CDR3 is built from 16 residues. CDR3 in amino acids: CASRSSGALAKNIQYF. The CDR3 region has the DNA TGTGCCAGCAGGTCCAGCGGGGCCTTAGCCAAAAACATTCAGTACTTC.

In its sample, this clonotype was seen many times. The genes are TRBV6-5 and TRBJ2-3; 7 nucleotides match TRBD1. J was trimmed by 0 bases and V by 2 bases; bases with no gene match: 2. CDR1 MNHEY and CDR2 SVGAGI come from the germline V gene. CDR3 length equals 15 residues. CDR3 in DNA: TGTGCCAGCAGTTACAGGGGGCTGAGCACAGATACGCAGTATTTT. Protein product: CASSYRGLSTDTQYF.

This clonotype was found many times. J is TRBJ2-1 and V is TRBV5-8; D is unresolved. The CDR3 spans 15 residues. With 2 bases removed from V and 0 bases from J, the gap between germline ends came to 9 bases. CDR1 and CDR2 from the germline V gene are SGHTS and YDEGEE. The CDR3 reads CASSFPGRSYNEQFF. The CDR3 nucleotides read TGTGCCAGCAGCTTCCCCGGGCGCTCCTACAATGAGCAGTTCTTC.

Many counts were recorded for this clonotype. The J gene is TRBJ1-1, the V gene TRBV30; 7 bases map to TRBD1. J gave up 3 bases and V 4 bases, and 2 bases lay outside the gene matches. The germline V gene has CDR1 GTSNPN and CDR2 SVGIG (reference sequence). The CDR3 is 12 residues long. This CDR3 is CAWKQGHTEAFF. CDR3 nucleotide sequence: TGTGCCTGGAAACAGGGGCACACTGAAGCTTTCTTT.

This rearrangement joins TRBV20-1 to TRBJ1-2, with no clear D. V shed 2 bases and J shed 7 bases, with 8 bases lying between them. CDR3 size: 11 residues. Germline CDR1 is DFQATT and CDR2 is SNEGSKA (reference sequence). Written as DNA, the CDR3 is TGCAGTGCTAGACAGTTGGGTGGCTACACCTTC. This translates into CSARQLGGYTF.

The sample holds many counts of this clonotype. This rearrangement joins TRBV7-2 to TRBJ2-5, with 16 bases aligning to TRBD2. Germline trimming cut 5 bases from V and 12 bases from J; bases unmatched to any gene: 9. CDR1 and CDR2 from the germline V gene are SGHTA and FQGNSA. The CDR3 runs to 15 residues. For the CDR3, the DNA is TGTGCCAGCAGCCAGGGGACTAGCGGGAGGGTCTTGAAGTACTTC. It yields the protein CASSQGTSGRVLKYF.

This clonotype was seen ten or more times. The junction departs from the called germline gene at one end, perhaps through a read error. This chain joins TRBV5-1 and TRBJ1-1; D may be TRBD1 (6 bases). Germline V CDR1 and CDR2: SGHRS, YFSETQ. CDR3 length equals 15 residues. The DNA of the CDR3 is TGTGCCAGCAGCTTAGGGGGACGGGGGAACACTGAAGCTTTCTTT. Translating gives CASSLGGRGNTEAFF.

Only a few counts were recorded for this clonotype. The chain is built from TRBV10-3 and TRBJ1-4, with TRBD1 identical over 9 bases. Germline V gene data show CDR1 as ENHRY and CDR2 as SYGVKD. Trimming cost V 9 bases and J 8 bases; bases outside gene matches: 4. The CDR3 spans 12 residues. CDR3: CAIGDREEKLFF. The DNA of the CDR3 is TGTGCCATAGGGGACAGGGAGGAAAAACTGTTTTTT.

This clonotype was seen only a few times. The chain employs TRBV6-1 and TRBJ1-3, with a tentative D call TRBD1 (5 bases). Germline V gene data show CDR1 as MNHNS and CDR2 as SASEGT. The CDR3 is 16 residues long. V dropped 5 bases and J dropped 0 bases, with 14 bases sitting between them. The CDR3: CASSSEGMSSGNTIYF. The CDR3 coding sequence is TGTGCCAGCAGTTCGGAGGGGATGAGCTCTGGAAACACCATATATTTT.

This clonotype appeared a few times. The chain combines TRBV20-1 with TRBJ1-1; TRBD1 agrees at 8 bases. This CDR3 contains 15 residues. The trim removed 6 bases at V and 5 bases at J, leaving 14 bases unmatched. In germline, CDR1 is DFQATT, CDR2 SNEGSKA (reference sequence). DNA of the CDR3: TGCAGTGCCCACCGTGACAGGGGACAGAGGACTGAAGCTTTCTTT. Translated, it gives CSAHRDRGQRTEAFF.

This clonotype appeared many times. The rearrangement uses TRBV12-3 or TRBV12-4 and TRBJ2-7; 7 bases agree with TRBD1. V dropped 1 base and J dropped 0; count of bases not matched to a gene: 6. The CDR3 spans 16 residues. The CDR3, as DNA: TGTGCCAGCAGTTTAGTTTTGACAGGGCCCTCCTACGAGCAGTACTTC. Protein sequence: CASSLVLTGPSYEQYF.

This chain connects TRBV7-6 to TRBJ1-1, with 8 bases lining up with TRBD1. The germline gives CDR1 SGHVS, CDR2 FNYEAQ. The CDR3 totals 16 residues. V lost 1 base to trimming and J lost 4 bases; unmatched junction nucleotides: 8. The chain's CDR3 is CASSLEAGGGITEAFF. The CDR3 nucleotides are TGTGCCAGCAGCTTAGAGGCAGGGGGCGGTATCACTGAAGCTTTCTTT.

This clonotype was recorded at least ten times. The chain joins TRBV5-6 to TRBJ2-2, with 9 bases aligning to TRBD2. The length of the CDR3 is 18 residues. Germline V CDR1 and CDR2: SGHDT, YYEEEE. With V trimmed by 6 bases and J by 0 bases, 12 bases remained unmatched. The CDR3 bases are TGTGCCAGCATGCTGCGAGCGGGGGGACCCTCGAACACCGGGGAGCTGTTTTTT. The encoded protein is CASMLRAGGPSNTGELFF.

The table lists this clonotype with many counts. CDR3 protein: CASNSGTGSSYEQYF. CDR3 DNA: TGTGCCAGCAATTCCGGGACAGGGAGCTCCTACGAGCAGTACTTC. V is TRBV27 and J is TRBJ2-7, with 9 bases fitting TRBD1. J lost 0 bases, V lost 7 bases, and 7 bases had no gene match. Germline V gene lookup returns CDR1 MNHEY and CDR2 SMNVEV (reference sequence). The CDR3 runs to 15 residues.

This clonotype appeared many times. The J gene is TRBJ2-1, the V gene TRBV12-3 or TRBV12-4; 12 bases are a match to TRBD2. V lost 6 bases to trimming and J lost 5 bases; unmatched junction nucleotides: 5. There are 15 residues in the CDR3. CDR3 in DNA: TGTGCCAGCAGCAAACTAGCGGGAGGCCACAATGAGCAGTTCTTC. It encodes CASSKLAGGHNEQFF.

This clonotype was seen more than once but under ten times. V and J are TRBV28 and TRBJ2-7, with 7 bases fitting TRBD2. The CDR3 consists of 14 residues. CDR1 MDHEN and CDR2 SYDVKM come from the germline V gene. Trimming cost V 5 bases and J 2 bases; bases outside gene matches: 6. The CDR3 is CASSEAGRPYEQYF. As DNA, the CDR3 is TGTGCCAGCAGTGAAGCGGGACGGCCCTACGAGCAGTACTTC.